This T cell receptor beta chain was retrieved from a study of blood T cell repertoires in COVID-19. Study processing details: Reference gene primer amplification yielded estimated nucleated cell counts. Assay: immunoSEQ multiplex PCR; the TCRdb copy retains only in-frame clones and omits some. V and J calls and clone size are those listed in that table; D and trimming were worked out from the DNA. The sample yields just under 60,000 clones, 60% to 80% seen once. There are 15 residues in the CDR3. V lost 3 bases, J lost 1 base, and 10 bases lay in between. From germline, CDR1 is LGHDT and CDR2 YNNKEL (reference sequence).

What was sequenced was peripheral blood. The rearrangement joins TRBV3-1 (or the pseudogene TRBV3-2) to TRBJ2-1; D not resolved. This TCR derives from an elderly man with acute or convalescent COVID-19. As DNA, the CDR3 is TGTGCCAGCAGCCAGGCTAGTCAATCCTACAATGAGCAGTTCTTC. As protein: CASSQASQSYNEQFF.